Only a few counts were recorded for the clone carrying this T cell receptor (beta chain). Its antigen is still unknown. Looked up from germline, CDR1 is SQVTM and CDR2 is ANQGSEA. The CDR3 length is 13 residues. Trimming removed 4 bases at V and 2 bases at J, with 9 bases between. The data originate from a study of blood T cells in healthy people across ages. Study in general: Per two T cells, template switching captured roughly one barcoded beta molecule. Points from the study as a whole: Estimates of total diversity, which came from one million sequenced T cells, were considered to be underestimates.

It was with a sample-barcoded 5' primer and a J-beta primer mix that a second PCR of about 7 to 12 cycles was run. From the 5' RACE reads, TCRdb called clonotypes with MiXCR, one entry per CDR3 protein. Of over a million distinct CDR3 sequences listed, roughly 64% are singletons. This sequence joins TRBV29-1 and TRBJ2-1, with D perhaps TRBD2 (5 bases). Material for sequencing was blood. This TCR came from a man aged 18 to 30 in good health. CDR3 nucleotide sequence: TGCAGCGTTGGAGGGAGCACCTACAATGAGCAGTTCTTC. It is translated as CSVGGSTYNEQFF.